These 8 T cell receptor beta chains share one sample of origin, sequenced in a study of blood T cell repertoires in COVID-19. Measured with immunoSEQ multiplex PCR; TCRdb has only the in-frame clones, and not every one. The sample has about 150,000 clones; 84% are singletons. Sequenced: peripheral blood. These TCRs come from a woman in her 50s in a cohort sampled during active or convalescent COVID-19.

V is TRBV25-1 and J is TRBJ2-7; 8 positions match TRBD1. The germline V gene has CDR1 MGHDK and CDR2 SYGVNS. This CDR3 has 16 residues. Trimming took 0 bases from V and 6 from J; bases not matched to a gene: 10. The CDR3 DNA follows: TGTGCCAGCAGTGAATATCCCGACAGGGGAGTCGGCGAGCAGTACTTC. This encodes CASSEYPDRGVGEQYF.

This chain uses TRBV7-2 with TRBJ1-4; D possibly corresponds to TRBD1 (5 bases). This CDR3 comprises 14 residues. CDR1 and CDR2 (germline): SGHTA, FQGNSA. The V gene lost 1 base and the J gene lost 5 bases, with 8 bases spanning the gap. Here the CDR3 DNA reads TGTGCCAGCAGCTTAGTGACAGAAAATGAAAAACTGTTTTTT. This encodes CASSLVTENEKLFF.

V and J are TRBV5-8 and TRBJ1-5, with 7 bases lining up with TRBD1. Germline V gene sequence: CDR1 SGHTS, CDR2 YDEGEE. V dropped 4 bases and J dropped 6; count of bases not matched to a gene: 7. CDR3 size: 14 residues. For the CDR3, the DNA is TGTGCCAGCAGCCCCCGGGACAGAACTCAGCCCCAGCATTTT. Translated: CASSPRDRTQPQHF.

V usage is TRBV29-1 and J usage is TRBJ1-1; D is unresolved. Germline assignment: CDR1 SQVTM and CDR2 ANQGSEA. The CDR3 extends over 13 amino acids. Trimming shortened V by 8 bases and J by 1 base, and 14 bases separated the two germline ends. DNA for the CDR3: TGCAGCCCCTCGCAGGTAGGGAACACTGAAGCTTTCTTT. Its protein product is CSPSQVGNTEAFF.

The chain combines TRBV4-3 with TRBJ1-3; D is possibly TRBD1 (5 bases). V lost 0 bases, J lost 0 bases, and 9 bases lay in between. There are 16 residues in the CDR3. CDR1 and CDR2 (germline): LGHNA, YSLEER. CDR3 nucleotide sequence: TGCGCCAGCAGCCAAGAAGGGGCAGCCTCTGGAAACACCATATATTTT. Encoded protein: CASSQEGAASGNTIYF.

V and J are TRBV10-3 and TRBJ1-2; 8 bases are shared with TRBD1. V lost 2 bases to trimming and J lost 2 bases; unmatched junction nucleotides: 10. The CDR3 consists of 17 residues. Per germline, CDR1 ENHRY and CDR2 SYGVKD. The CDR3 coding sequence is TGTGCCATCAGTGAGCCGGCAGGGGGCCGCTCGAACTATGGCTACACCTTC. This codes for CAISEPAGGRSNYGYTF.

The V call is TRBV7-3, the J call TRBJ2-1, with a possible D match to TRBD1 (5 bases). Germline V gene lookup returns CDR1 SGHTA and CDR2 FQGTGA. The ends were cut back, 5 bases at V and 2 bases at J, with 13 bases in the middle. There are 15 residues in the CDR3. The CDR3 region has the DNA TGTGCCAGCAGCCTAGACAGTGGCCCCTACAATGAGCAGTTCTTC. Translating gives CASSLDSGPYNEQFF. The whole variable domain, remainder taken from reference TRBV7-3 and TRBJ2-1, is GAGVSQTPSNKVTEKGKYVELRCDPISGHTALYWYRQSLGQGPEFLIYFQGTGAADDSGLPNDRFFAVRPEGSVSTLKIQRTERGDSAVYLCASSLDSGPYNEQFFGPGTRLTVL.

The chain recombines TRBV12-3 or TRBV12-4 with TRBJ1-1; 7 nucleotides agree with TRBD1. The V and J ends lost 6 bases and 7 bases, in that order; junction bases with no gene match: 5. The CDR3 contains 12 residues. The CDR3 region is CASSPGQREAFF. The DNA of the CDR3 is TGTGCCAGCAGCCCGGGACAGCGTGAAGCTTTCTTT.